This T cell receptor beta chain is from a study of blood T cells in healthy people across ages. Points from the study as a whole: The study found TCR beta diversity correlated strongly with naive T cell percentage. Long-lived and aged donors differed, with more naive CD4+ cells and higher diversity in the long-lived.

A J-beta primer mix and a sample-barcoded 5' primer were used in a second PCR of roughly 7 to 12 cycles. MiXCR, applied by TCRdb to the 5' RACE reads, yields one record per CDR3 protein. This sample has more than 1,400,000 distinct CDR3 sequences, with roughly 40% found just once. In regard to this clonotype: Its target is unknown.

The sequence came from a young woman in good health. The sequenced sample was blood.

This chain's CDR3 is CASSLPKGTQYF. The DNA of the CDR3 is TGTGCCAGCAGCTTGCCGAAAGGGACCCAGTACTTC. The rearrangement links TRBV5-4 to TRBJ2-7, with D uncertain. The J call may be mistaken, given a closer DNA end match to TRBJ2-5. The CDR3 totals 12 residues. The germline gives CDR1 SGHNT, CDR2 YYREEE (reference sequence).